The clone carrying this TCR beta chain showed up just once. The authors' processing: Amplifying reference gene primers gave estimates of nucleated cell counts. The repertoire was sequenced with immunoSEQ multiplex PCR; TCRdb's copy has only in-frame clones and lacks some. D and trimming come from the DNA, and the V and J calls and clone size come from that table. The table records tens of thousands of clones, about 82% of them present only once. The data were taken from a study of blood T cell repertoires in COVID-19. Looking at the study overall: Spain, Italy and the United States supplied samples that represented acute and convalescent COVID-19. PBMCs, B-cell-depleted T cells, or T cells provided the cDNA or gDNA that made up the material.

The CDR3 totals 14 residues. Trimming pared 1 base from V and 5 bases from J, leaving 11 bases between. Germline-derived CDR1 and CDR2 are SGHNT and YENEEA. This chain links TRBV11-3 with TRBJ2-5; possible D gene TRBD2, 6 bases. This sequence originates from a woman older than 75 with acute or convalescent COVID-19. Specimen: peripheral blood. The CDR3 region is CASSLGTGVETQYF. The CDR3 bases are TGTGCCAGCAGCTTAGGAACGGGAGTGGAGACCCAGTACTTC.